A selection of T cell receptor beta chains follows, all from one sample in a study of control samples from healthy donors and cancer patients. Assay used: immunoSEQ multiplex PCR; TCRdb lists only in-frame clones, some missing. The sample records 100,000 to 150,000 clones, 80% to 95% being singletons. Sequencing was carried out using blood. The receptors shown here come from a man younger than 35 in good health. Both conserved end residues are part of each CDR3. Each record gives: D gene, CDR3 length, J gene, clone size, V gene, CDR3 DNA, CDR3 protein. The D gene is left open where the match is weak. The size of a clone is reported for some rows only, either as once, few or many, or as a class for expanded clones.

>-|13|TRBJ1-2|once|TRBV7-3
TGTGCCAGCAGCCCTGACAGAAACTATGGCTACACCTTC
CASSPDRNYGYTF
>-|15|TRBJ1-3|-|TRBV6-5
TGTGCCAGCCGGGCCAGCCCGGACTCTGGAAACACCATATATTTT
CASRASPDSGNTIYF
>TRBD1|14|TRBJ2-3|once|TRBV9
TGTGCCAGCAGCGGGGGGACAGGGGGAGATACGCAGTATTTT
CASSGGTGGDTQYF
>-|20|TRBJ1-2|once|TRBV7-2
TGTGCCAGCAGCTTAGCTGGCGTTGGGGAAGAGGGCCCCCGGGACTATGGCTACACCTTC
CASSLAGVGEEGPRDYGYTF
>-|12|TRBJ1-1|-|TRBV10-1
TGCGCCAGCAGTGACCAGGGGTCTGAAGCTTTCTTT
CASSDQGSEAFF
>-|14|TRBJ1-2|-|TRBV18
TGTGCCAGCTCACCCGAGTCCGGGAACTATGGCTACACCTTC
CASSPESGNYGYTF
>-|15|TRBJ2-2|-|TRBV7-9
TGTGCCAGCATCCTAGGTCGGAGGAACACCGGGGAGCTGTTTTTT
CASILGRRNTGELFF
>-|14|TRBJ2-5|-|TRBV2
TGTGCCAGCAGTGATATCGGGTCTGAAGAGACCCAGTACTTC
CASSDIGSEETQYF
>-|15|TRBJ1-5|-|TRBV7-9
TGTGCCAGCAGCTTAGACACCTACCCTAATCAGCCCCAGCATTTT
CASSLDTYPNQPQHF
>-|12|TRBJ2-2|few|TRBV2
TGTGCCAGCACCTTGGACACCGGGGAGCTGTTTTTT
CASTLDTGELFF
>TRBD1|17|TRBJ1-2|once|TRBV5-5
TGTGCCAGCAGCTTGTGGACAGGACGAGGGTCTGACTATGGCTACACCTTC
CASSLWTGRGSDYGYTF
>-|15|TRBJ1-1|-|TRBV19
TGTGCCAGTAGTCCCAGGACGGCTTTGAACACTGAAGCTTTCTTT
CASSPRTALNTEAFF
>-|13|TRBJ2-7|once|TRBV18
TGTGCCAGCTCACCAGGACTAAACTACGAGCAGTACTTC
CASSPGLNYEQYF
>-|13|TRBJ1-2|few|TRBV12-5
TGTGCTAGTGGTTTTCAGGGGCCCTATGGCTACACCTTC
CASGFQGPYGYTF
>-|15|TRBJ2-5|-|TRBV6-5
TGTGCCAGCAGTCGTACGGGAACCAGCCAAGAGACCCAGTACTTC
CASSRTGTSQETQYF
>-|16|TRBJ2-1|-|TRBV9
TGTGCCAGCAGCGAAGGTGGTAGGGGGTCCTACAATGAGCAGTTCTTC
CASSEGGRGSYNEQFF
>TRBD2|15|TRBJ2-3|-|TRBV9
TGTGCCAGCAGCGGTAGCGGGGGGGCGTCAGATACGCAGTATTTT
CASSGSGGASDTQYF
>-|15|TRBJ2-5|-|TRBV5-5
TGTGCCAGCAGCTTAGAAGGGCGTGGGCAAGAGACCCAGTACTTC
CASSLEGRGQETQYF
>-|20|TRBJ2-5|-|TRBV19
TGTGCCAGTAGCGATTTTCCCCCCGGGCAGGGTAGGGGGGCCCAAGAGACCCAGTACTTC
CASSDFPPGQGRGAQETQYF
>-|14|TRBJ1-4|-|TRBV2
TGTGCCAGCAGTGAAGTTGGGGGCAGTGAAAAACTGTTTTTT
CASSEVGGSEKLFF
>-|15|TRBJ2-3|-|TRBV11-3
TGTGCCAGCAGCTTAGATCCGGGAGCCACAGATACGCAGTATTTT
CASSLDPGATDTQYF
>-|12|TRBJ1-2|-|TRBV11-3
TGTGCCAGCAGTCCCGACCGGGATGGCTACACCTTC
CASSPDRDGYTF
>-|16|TRBJ2-1|-|TRBV7-2
TGTGCCAGCAGCGGGTTAAGCGCTTACCAATACAATGAGCAGTTCTTC
CASSGLSAYQYNEQFF
>-|19|TRBJ2-6|-|TRBV21-1
TGTGCCAGCAGCAAGGGACTCACGGGACCGCGCTCTGGGGCCAACGTCCTGACTTTC
CASSKGLTGPRSGANVLTF
>TRBD2|17|TRBJ2-2|-|TRBV7-9
TGTGCCAGCAGCTTATTAAAGCGGGGGTTAAAGACCGGGGAGCTGTTTTTT
CASSLLKRGLKTGELFF
>-|14|TRBJ1-6|-|TRBV10-3
TGTGCCATCAGAGGGGTAGATGTAGATTCACCCCTCCACTTT
CAIRGVDVDSPLHF
>TRBD1|14|TRBJ1-1|-|TRBV5-1
TGCGCCAGCAGCCGACAGGGAACGAACACTGAAGCTTTCTTT
CASSRQGTNTEAFF
>TRBD1|15|TRBJ1-1|-|TRBV9
TGTGCCAGCAGTCGACAGGGGGCGCAGAACACTGAAGCTTTCTTT
CASSRQGAQNTEAFF
>-|13|TRBJ1-4|-|TRBV29-1
TGCAGCGTCGAAGAAGTGGCTGCCGGTACACTGTTTTTT
CSVEEVAAGTLFF
>TRBD1|15|TRBJ1-2|-|TRBV29-1
TGCAGCGGATCGGACAGGCCCCTGGGGGACTATGGCTACACCTTC
CSGSDRPLGDYGYTF
>TRBD2|15|TRBJ2-7|-|TRBV9
TGTGCCAGCAGCGTAGACCTAGCGGACTCCCGCGAGCAGTACTTC
CASSVDLADSREQYF
>TRBD1|15|TRBJ1-2|-|TRBV2
TGTGCCAGCAGTGGGAGGACAGGGGGAAACTATGGCTACACCTTC
CASSGRTGGNYGYTF
>-|16|TRBJ2-3|many|TRBV23-1
TGCGCCAGCAGTCAAAACCGAAGGGAACCCACAGATACGCAGTATTTT
CASSQNRREPTDTQYF
>-|15|TRBJ1-2|-|TRBV5-1
TGCGCCAGCAGCTTAATAAGGGGGGAGAGCTATGGCTACACCTTC
CASSLIRGESYGYTF
>-|14|TRBJ2-5|-|TRBV12-5
TGTGCTAGTGGTTTGGAGGGGGGGCGGGAGACCCAGTACTTC
CASGLEGGRETQYF
>-|13|TRBJ1-1|few|TRBV12-3/TRBV12-4
TGTGCCAGCAGCCCGGGGACCTACACTGAAGCTTTCTTT
CASSPGTYTEAFF
>TRBD1|14|TRBJ1-1|-|TRBV2
TGTGCCAGCAGAGGGACTACAGGGGGCACTGAAGCTTTCTTT
CASRGTTGGTEAFF
>-|14|TRBJ2-5|-|TRBV11-2
TGTGCCAGCAGCTCAACTCAGCCGCTGGAGACCCAGTACTTC
CASSSTQPLETQYF
>-|14|TRBJ2-1|once|TRBV12-5
TGTGCTAGTGGTTTAATTGGGGGTCAGGATGAGCAGTTCTTC
CASGLIGGQDEQFF
>TRBD2|16|TRBJ2-3|-|TRBV18
TGTGCCAGCTCAAGGGAGCGGGGGTTCCTCACAGATACGCAGTATTTT
CASSRERGFLTDTQYF
>-|14|TRBJ2-5|-|TRBV18
TGTGCCAGCTCACCACCGTCAGGGATGAAGACCCAGTACTTC
CASSPPSGMKTQYF
>-|14|TRBJ1-2|once|TRBV2
TGTGCCAGCATCCCAGGCCCCCTCATCGGAGGCTACACCTTC
CASIPGPLIGGYTF
>-|16|TRBJ2-3|-|TRBV7-9
TGTGCCAGCACCTTTTTGCAGGGCAGGAGCACAGATACGCAGTATTTT
CASTFLQGRSTDTQYF
>-|15|TRBJ1-1|-|TRBV7-9
TGTGCCAGCAGCTTAGTATGGCAGGGTGGATCTGAAGCTTTCTTT
CASSLVWQGGSEAFF
>-|15|TRBJ2-1|-|TRBV27
TGTGCCACACGTCAGCTGCCTGGGGTTAACAATGAGCAGTTCTTC
CATRQLPGVNNEQFF
>TRBD2|14|TRBJ2-2|-|TRBV19
TGTGCCAGCGGAGCGGGGGGCGGCACCGGGGAGCTGTTTTTT
CASGAGGGTGELFF
>TRBD2|16|TRBJ2-3|-|TRBV7-9
TGTGCCAGCAGATCCCTGGGCGTGACTAGCGGGGGGGCAGGGTATTTT
CASRSLGVTSGGAGYF
>-|14|TRBJ2-7|-|TRBV4-1
TGCGCCAGCAGCCAAGTATTGCGGGGCTACGAGCAGTACTTC
CASSQVLRGYEQYF
>-|11|TRBJ1-5|-|TRBV11-2
TGTGCCAGCAGGCGTCGGCAGCCCCAGCATTTT
CASRRRQPQHF
>-|18|TRBJ1-1|-|TRBV11-3
TGTGCCAGCAGCTTATATTTCGGACAGCGTACGCCGAACACTGAAGCTTTCTTT
CASSLYFGQRTPNTEAFF
>TRBD1|15|TRBJ1-6|-|TRBV19
TGTGCCAGTAGTATTCGCGACAGGGGAGGATCACCCCTCCACTTT
CASSIRDRGGSPLHF
>TRBD1|18|TRBJ2-4|-|TRBV5-6
TGTGCCAGCAAACGCGGGACAGGGTTAACCCAGGCCAAAAACATTCAGTACTTC
CASKRGTGLTQAKNIQYF
>-|16|TRBJ2-4|-|TRBV7-7
TGTGCCAGCAGCTCAAACCGCAGGGGATTTAAAAACATTCAGTACTTC
CASSSNRRGFKNIQYF
>-|14|TRBJ1-1|-|TRBV29-1
TGCAGCGTTGAAGATATGTGGTCCGGGGTTCTCGTTTTCTTT
CSVEDMWSGVLVFF
>TRBD2|19|TRBJ2-5|-|TRBV6-6
TGTGCCAGCAGTCAGGGACTAGCGGGGCTCCCCTCTGCCCAAGAGACCCAGTACTTC
CASSQGLAGLPSAQETQYF
>TRBD2|16|TRBJ2-2|-|TRBV19
TGTGCCAGTACCTTTTATAGCGGGGGTGGCACCGGGGAGCTGTTTTTT
CASTFYSGGGTGELFF
>TRBD1|15|TRBJ2-1|-|TRBV7-9
TGTGCCAGCAGTGCAGGGGGAAGCTCCTACAATGAGCAGTTCTTC
CASSAGGSSYNEQFF
>-|13|TRBJ1-2|-|TRBV5-5
TGTGCCAGCAGCTTGGGACAGAGCTATGGCTACACCTTC
CASSLGQSYGYTF
>TRBD1|15|TRBJ2-1|-|TRBV11-2
TGTGCCAGCAGCTTAGACAGGGGGCCCTACAATGAGCAGTTCTTC
CASSLDRGPYNEQFF